One sample yielded the 7 T cell receptor beta chains listed below, sequenced in a study of T cells in Graves' hyperthyroidism and ophthalmopathy. Amplification yielded TCR beta CDR3 regions, with RNA transcripts as the source. When the TCR CDR3 underwent first-round RT-PCR, the HTBI primer set was used. TCRdb processed the multiplex PCR reads anew with MiXCR; each CDR3 protein has one entry. The top ten clones hold less than 9.5% of a sample with 650,000 to 800,000 distinct CDR3 sequences, about 45% of them seen once. Sequences were obtained from peripheral blood or thyroid tissue (not recorded which). The receptors stem from an adult man with Graves' disease, either hyperthyroidism or ophthalmopathy (not recorded which).

The CDR3 sequence is CASQGRDTEAFF. The CDR3 region has the DNA TGTGCCTCCCAGGGGCGGGACACTGAAGCTTTCTTT. The chain combines TRBV2 with TRBJ1-1, with a tentative D call TRBD1 (6 bases). The CDR3 loop spans 12 amino acids. V was trimmed by 11 bases and J by 3 bases, leaving 13 bases between them. Per the germline V gene, CDR1 is SNHLY and CDR2 is FYNNEI.

This clonotype was detected once. CDR3 coding DNA: TGTGCCAGCGGGGACAGACTAAATTCACCCCTCCACTTT. It encodes CASGDRLNSPLHF. The V gene is TRBV2, the J gene TRBJ1-6; TRBD1 matches 7 bases. The CDR3 runs 13 residues. J lost 7 bases, V lost 8 bases, and 5 bases had no gene match. Germline CDR1 and CDR2: SNHLY and FYNNEI. Full variable domain (rest looked up from reference TRBV2 and TRBJ1-6): EPEVTQTPSHQVTQMGQEVILRCVPISNHLYFYWYRQILGQKVEFLVSFYNNEISEKSEIFDDQFSVERPDGSNFTLKIRSTKLEDSAMYFCASGDRLNSPLHFGNGTRLTVT.

V gene TRBV6-1 combines with J gene TRBJ1-5, with D maybe TRBD1 (6 bases). V was pared by 6 bases and J by 3 bases, with 15 bases between. The CDR3 has 15 amino acids. Per germline, CDR1 MNHNS and CDR2 SASEGT. CDR3 region: CASRADRIYNQPQHF. In nucleotides, the CDR3 is TGTGCCAGCAGAGCCGACAGGATCTACAATCAGCCCCAGCATTTT.

This clonotype was counted many times. The chain employs TRBV7-3 and TRBJ1-6; D is ambiguous. This CDR3 spans 13 amino acids. From germline, CDR1 is SGHTA and CDR2 FQGTGA. V shed 5 bases and J shed 9 bases, with 11 bases lying between them. The CDR3 nucleotides are TGTGCCAGCAGCGATCGTTGGGGTTCACCCCTCCACTTT. It encodes CASSDRWGSPLHF. Filled out from reference TRBV7-3 and TRBJ1-6, the complete variable domain reads GAGVSQTPSNKVTEKGKYVELRCDPISGHTALYWYRQSLGQGPEFLIYFQGTGAADDSGLPNDRFFAVRPEGSVSTLKIQRTERGDSAVYLCASSDRWGSPLHFGNGTRLTVT.

The chain links TRBV2 to TRBJ1-5; no clear D gene. The CDR3 is 15 amino acids. Germline V CDR1 and CDR2: SNHLY, FYNNEI. The V and J ends lost 5 bases and 0 bases respectively, with 11 bases between them. In nucleotides, the CDR3 is TGTGCCAGCAGTTGGCCTGGGTATAGCAATCAGCCCCAGCATTTT. Its translation: CASSWPGYSNQPQHF.

This clonotype was picked up a small number of times. The chain carries TRBV2 and TRBJ2-7; a possible D gene is TRBD2 (6 bases). V gave up 10 bases and J gave up 1 base, with 17 bases separating them. The CDR3 length is 14 residues. CDR1 and CDR2 from the germline V gene are SNHLY and FYNNEI. The CDR3 protein is CATGEVADSYEQYF. The CDR3 DNA is TGTGCCACTGGAGAAGTAGCGGATTCCTACGAGCAGTACTTC. The full variable domain, rest sourced from reference TRBV2 and TRBJ2-7, is EPEVTQTPSHQVTQMGQEVILRCVPISNHLYFYWYRQILGQKVEFLVSFYNNEISEKSEIFDDQFSVERPDGSNFTLKIRSTKLEDSAMYFCATGEVADSYEQYFGPGTRLTVT.

This clonotype was recorded a few times. The chain combines TRBV5-1 with TRBJ1-1; D is possibly TRBD1 (5 bases). V lost 7 bases and J 1 base, leaving 11 bases between the germline ends. This CDR3 comprises 13 residues. Germline lookup yields CDR1 SGHRS and CDR2 YFSETQ. The CDR3 nucleotides are TGCGCCAGCTTTGGGGGGACGAACACTGAAGCTTTCTTT. Encoded protein: CASFGGTNTEAFF.